This T cell receptor (beta chain) appears in the sequencing data of a study of persistence of HIV-infected CD4 T cells. Study results and limitations: TCR oligoclonality correlated with proviral oligoclonality in the same sorted populations. Compared with CD3/CD28-stimulated cells, CMV- and Gag-responding cells showed lower TCRbeta richness.

This CDR3 is built from 12 residues. The germline CDR1 and CDR2 sequences are SGHDN and FVKESK. V lost 4 bases and J 6 bases, leaving 9 bases between the germline ends. This clone appeared once. What it binds is not known. The immunoSEQ assay was version 4, run in survey mode. The repertoire was sequenced with immunoSEQ multiplex PCR; TCRdb's copy has only in-frame clones and lacks some. There are 37,000 or so clones in the sample; about nine tenths occur only once, and 1.3% lies in the top ten. Nonspecific anti-CD3/anti-CD28 bead stimulation represents the broad CD4+ T cell repertoire. Responding CD4+ T cells were sorted by upregulation of both CD40 ligand and CD69. Plasma HIV-1 RNA stayed below 50 copies/mL for at least 4 years.

The starting material was CD4+ T cells sorted from PBMCs after roughly 18-hour stimulation, obtained from a patient who received antiretroviral therapy. This chain connects TRBV14 to TRBJ1-1; D is ambiguous. This receptor was identified in an adult man with HIV who was CMV-seropositive. The CDR3 sequence is CASSPLSAEAFF. CDR3 nucleotides: TGTGCCAGCAGCCCACTAAGCGCTGAAGCTTTCTTT.